The clone carrying this TCR beta chain was counted ten times or more. Its matching antigen is unknown. This CDR3 spans 13 amino acids. CDR1 is SEHNR, CDR2 FQNEAQ, per germline (reference sequence). V was clipped by 0 bases and J by 5 bases, with 7 bases between them. The data were taken from a study of regulatory T cells in long-lasting Graves disease. General study results and limits: Newly diagnosed Graves' patients exceeded persistent ones in TCR diversity. Study was limited to peripheral blood, excluding thyroid tissue.

TCR beta libraries were built with iRepertoire HTBI primers and Arm-PCR of CDR3 regions. One entry per CDR3 protein, called by TCRdb with MiXCR from the multiplex PCR reads. The table has 600,000 to 650,000 distinct CDR3 sequences, about 15% seen once. Time point in this sample: newly diagnosed GD, antithyroid drugs for less than 3 months. PBMC-derived RNA was used for the TCR library. The sample also formed part of further work on T cells in Graves' hyperthyroidism and ophthalmopathy.

V is TRBV7-9 and J is TRBJ1-1; D not resolved. The source was peripheral blood mononuclear cells (PBMCs), collected at new diagnosis, from a patient treated with antithyroid drugs. The clonotype originates from a woman younger than 45 with Graves disease. The CDR3 DNA follows: TGTGCCAGCAGCTTAGCAGGGCAAACTGAAGCTTTCTTT. Translated, it gives CASSLAGQTEAFF. The full variable domain, rest sourced from reference TRBV7-9 and TRBJ1-1, is DTGVSQNPRHKITKRGQNVTFRCDPISEHNRLYWYRQTLGQGPEFLTYFQNEAQLEKSRLLSDRFSAERPKGSFSTLEIQRTEQGDSAMYLCASSLAGQTEAFFGQGTRLTVV.